The rows below give T cell receptor beta chains drawn from one sample of a study of Ad26.COV2.S vaccination and SARS-CoV-2 variants. Data came from immunoSEQ multiplex PCR; TCRdb stores just in-frame clones and leaves some out. The sample shows about half a million clones, 89% of them seen only once. Sample: peripheral blood, taken in a trial of Ad26.COV2.S vaccine versus placebo. These receptors were taken from a person between 18 and 65 years old who received the Ad26.COV2.S COVID-19 vaccine or a placebo. Both conserved end residues are part of each CDR3. A D gene is named only where the DNA matches it firmly. Not all rows give a size; the values are once, few, many and, for expanded clones, a class.

NA	TRBV9	TRBJ1-2	NA	TGTGCCAGCAGCGTAGGGCAGGGCGGCTACACCTTC	CASSVGQGGYTF
NA	TRBV14	TRBJ1-1	NA	TGTGCCAGCAGCCAGACACGACGGAGCGCCAACATCGAAGCTTTCTTT	CASSQTRRSANIEAFF
NA	TRBV18	TRBJ1-2	TRBD1	TGTGCCAGCTCATCTAGGACAGGGGAAGTGGATGGCTACACCTTC	CASSSRTGEVDGYTF
once	TRBV10-3	TRBJ1-1	NA	TGTGCCACTCACCCAGGGTATAACACTGAAGCTTTCTTT	CATHPGYNTEAFF
NA	TRBV7-9	TRBJ1-3	TRBD1	TGTGCCAGCAGCGCCGTGCGGGGAAAGGGGGCGAAAGGAAACACCATATATTTT	CASSAVRGKGAKGNTIYF
NA	TRBV29-1	TRBJ1-1	NA	TGCAGCGTTGCGAGGGGAAACACTGAAGCTTTCTTT	CSVARGNTEAFF
few	TRBV6-5	TRBJ1-5	TRBD1	TGTGCCAGCAGGGCCGGGACAGGGGGCCGTCAGCCCCAGCATTTT	CASRAGTGGRQPQHF
NA	TRBV9	TRBJ2-2	NA	TGTGCCAGCAGCGTAGATGGGCACACCGGGGAGCTGTTTTTT	CASSVDGHTGELFF
NA	TRBV30	TRBJ1-6	TRBD1	TGTGCCTGGAGTTTCAGGGGGCAGGATTCACCCCTCCACTTT	CAWSFRGQDSPLHF
NA	TRBV5-5	TRBJ1-6	NA	TGTGCCAGCAGGGACCAGTTTGGTAATTCACCCCTCCACTTT	CASRDQFGNSPLHF
once	TRBV29-1	TRBJ1-1	NA	TGCAGCGGGGGGTTGGGCTCTGAAGCTTTCTTT	CSGGLGSEAFF
NA	TRBV12-3/TRBV12-4	TRBJ2-1	NA	TGTGCCAGCAGTTTTGCCGTCAATGAGCAGTTCTTC	CASSFAVNEQFF
NA	TRBV27	TRBJ1-2	NA	TGTGCCAGCAGTGGGGGAAGGGATGGCTACACCTTC	CASSGGRDGYTF
NA	TRBV4-2	TRBJ1-2	NA	TGTGCCAGCAGCCAAGATCGGCAGCTCTATGGCTACACCTTC	CASSQDRQLYGYTF
NA	TRBV13	TRBJ2-3	NA	TGTGCCAGCAGCTCCCGAGGAGCCACAGATACGCAGTATTTT	CASSSRGATDTQYF
NA	TRBV7-2	TRBJ2-6	NA	TGTGCCAGCAGCCCCGGGACGGCGGGGGCCAACGTCCTGACTTTC	CASSPGTAGANVLTF
NA	TRBV11-2	TRBJ2-7	TRBD1	TGTGCCAGCAGCGACCCTCGGACAGGGAGCTCCTACGAGCAGTACTTC	CASSDPRTGSSYEQYF
NA	TRBV28	TRBJ1-5	NA	TGTGCCAGCAGCAATGCAGGGGATAATCAGCCCCAGCATTTT	CASSNAGDNQPQHF